This T cell receptor (beta chain) was documented in a study of blood T cell repertoires in COVID-19. About the study: Sites across the United States, Italy and Spain contributed samples from acute and convalescent COVID-19. T cells, B-cell-depleted T cells, or PBMCs supplied cDNA or gDNA.

Looked up from germline, CDR1 is GTSNPN and CDR2 is SVGIG (reference sequence). The ends were cut back, 5 bases at V and 0 bases at J, with 17 bases in the middle. CDR3 length equals 15 residues. Generated by immunoSEQ multiplex PCR, the TCRdb table keeps only in-frame clones and is missing some. The sample has 250,000 or so clones; 85% to 90% are singletons. The TCR sequence derives from a man aged 25 to 45 with COVID-19, enrolled during active disease. Sequenced material: peripheral blood. V and J are TRBV30 and TRBJ2-7, with D perhaps matching TRBD2 (5 bases). This CDR3 is CAWVDFERSSYEQYF. As DNA, the CDR3 is TGTGCCTGGGTAGACTTTGAGCGGAGCTCCTACGAGCAGTACTTC.